The 9 T cell receptor beta chains below all came from one sample that was sequenced in a study of blood T cells in healthy people across ages. For the second PCR, which ran for about 7 to 11 cycles, a sample-barcoded 5' primer and a J-beta primer mix were used. Via MiXCR, TCRdb re-called the 5' RACE reads, giving one row per CDR3 protein. The sample consists of 1.5 million to 2 million distinct CDR3 sequences, 39% of them appearing once. The specimen sequenced was blood. All receptors derive from a human donor in good health.

There are a few counts of this clonotype. This rearrangement joins TRBV4-2 to TRBJ2-1; D gene uncertain. V lost 1 base and J lost 7, with 8 bases in between. This CDR3 is 13 amino acids long. Germline V gene data show CDR1 as LGHNA and CDR2 as YNFKEQ. CDR3 sequence: CASSQVSENEQFF. The CDR3 nucleotides are TGTGCCAGCAGCCAAGTTTCGGAGAATGAGCAGTTCTTC.

The chain carries TRBV28 and TRBJ2-3, with D possibly TRBD1 on 6 matching bases. The germline V gene encodes CDR1 MDHEN and CDR2 SYDVKM. The CDR3 totals 15 residues. Trimming cost V 10 bases and J 2 bases, with 19 bases left between them. The CDR3 reads CATQSAGQSTDTQYF. The CDR3, as DNA: TGTGCCACGCAAAGTGCAGGACAGTCCACAGATACGCAGTATTTT.

This clonotype was observed a few times. The gene calls are TRBV20-1 and TRBJ2-5; D is undetermined. V lost 2 bases and J lost 3, with 10 bases in between. The CDR3 covers 13 residues. Germline CDR1 is DFQATT and CDR2 is SNEGSKA (reference sequence). The CDR3 sequence is CSARTDKKETQYF. The CDR3 coding sequence is TGCAGTGCTAGAACCGACAAGAAAGAGACCCAGTACTTC.

Points on this clonotype: One junction end does not reproduce the germline sequence, and a read error may be involved. The CDR3 region has the DNA TGCGCCAGCAGCCCGGCGGTGAACGCTGAAGCTTTCTTT. Its protein is CASSPAVNAEAFF. The rearrangement uses TRBV5-1 and TRBJ1-1, with D hard to call. Germline loops: CDR1 SGHRS, CDR2 YFSETQ. CDR3 length: 13 amino acids.

This clonotype was seen a handful of times. Mismatch with germline at one junction end may stem from a read error. V usage is TRBV12-5 and J usage is TRBJ2-5, with TRBD1 matching over 7 bases. The J call is in doubt because the DNA end fits TRBJ2-7 better. The CDR3 has 16 amino acids. Germline values: CDR1 LGHNT, CDR2 FRNRAP. DNA of the CDR3: TGTGCCAGTGGTTTCTCCACGACAGGGAAGAACTACGAGCAGTACTTC. Its translation is CASGFSTTGKNYEQYF.

The chain combines TRBV5-1 with TRBJ1-1, with a tentative D call TRBD1 (5 bases). The CDR3 extends over 13 amino acids. V shed 7 bases and J shed 4 bases, with 14 bases lying between them. Germline CDR1 SGHRS, CDR2 YFSETQ. The CDR3 bases are TGCGCCAGCCTGGGGTATGGGGGCACTGAAGCTTTCTTT. This encodes CASLGYGGTEAFF.

The chain links TRBV20-1 to TRBJ1-2, with TRBD1 matching over 9 bases. Germline lookup yields CDR1 DFQATT and CDR2 SNEGSKA (reference sequence). V shed 0 bases and J 8 bases; nucleotides not matched to a gene: 7. CDR3 length: 14 amino acids. The CDR3 DNA is TGCAGTGCTAGAGATTGGGGACAGGGAGACGGCTACACCTTC. It encodes CSARDWGQGDGYTF.

The rearrangement links TRBV29-1 to TRBJ1-2; D may be TRBD1 (5 bases). Germline V gene data show CDR1 as SQVTM and CDR2 as ANQGSEA. V dropped 1 base and J dropped 7 bases, with 19 bases sitting between them. There are 15 residues in the CDR3. The CDR3 is CSVEGPVRGGGGYTF. CDR3 bases: TGCAGCGTTGAAGGCCCGGTCCGCGGTGGGGGTGGCTACACCTTC.

This clonotype was observed a single time. Compared with germline, one end of the junction differs, possibly owing to a read error. V and J are TRBV6-2 or TRBV6-3 and TRBJ2-5, with 8 bases aligning to TRBD2. Gene TRBJ2-7 matches the end of the DNA better, so the J call may be wrong. CDR3 length: 17 amino acids. Germline lookup yields CDR1 MNHEY and CDR2 SVGEGT. CDR3 protein: CASSYSFERGSSHEQYF. The CDR3 DNA reads TGTGCCAGCAGTTACTCTTTCGAGCGGGGGAGCTCCCACGAGCAGTACTTC.